Below, 25 T cell receptor beta chains from the same sample are listed, as sequenced in a study of T-cell memory formation after mild COVID-19. MiXCR, applied by TCRdb to the 5' RACE reads, yields one record per CDR3 protein. This sample yields more than 150,000 distinct CDR3 sequences, of which about a fifth are seen a single time; 23% belongs to the top ten. The sample comprised PBMCs or a T cell subset sorted from them (not recorded which). The receptors here all came from an adult woman who had mild COVID-19 (a few samples of this study predate the infection). Cell type and time point are not known.

This clonotype has a handful of counts. As DNA, the CDR3 is TGTGCCAGCAGTCAAACTAGCGAGACAAATGAGCAGTTCTTC. It encodes CASSQTSETNEQFF. The rearrangement joins TRBV12-3 or TRBV12-4 to TRBJ2-1; 7 bases agree with TRBD2. The ends lost 5 bases at V and 7 bases at J; junction bases unmatched: 8. CDR3 length: 14 residues.

This CDR3 is CASSLAGQGAGEQYF. The CDR3 coding sequence is TGTGCCAGCAGCTTGGCCGGACAGGGGGCTGGGGAGCAGTACTTC. The chain carries TRBV5-6 and TRBJ2-7; 11 nucleotides line up with TRBD1. The ends lost 0 bases at V and 7 bases at J; junction bases unmatched: 6. CDR1 and CDR2 from the germline V gene are SGHDT and YYEEEE. The CDR3 consists of 15 residues.

This clonotype showed up many times. The rearrangement uses TRBV5-5 and TRBJ2-2; TRBD2 might be the D (5 bases). The CDR3 contains 16 residues. The germline gives CDR1 SGHKS, CDR2 YYEKEE (reference sequence). With 4 bases removed from V and 1 base from J, the gap between germline ends came to 14 bases. The CDR3 nucleotides read TGTGCCAGCAGCCGCGGGTTGTGGGAGAACACCGGGGAGCTGTTTTTT. It encodes CASSRGLWENTGELFF.

As concerns this clonotype: Given the absence of the conserved phenylalanine or tryptophan at the CDR3 end, a read error is likely. The J gene is TRBJ2-3, the V gene TRBV11-2; the match to TRBD2 covers 12 bases. The germline V gene has CDR1 SGHAT and CDR2 FQNNGV. The CDR3 runs to 16 residues. After removal of 5 bases from V and 3 bases from J, the junction contained 6 bases not matched to a gene. The CDR3 bases are TGTGCCAGCAGCCCCCGGACTAGCGGGGTTACAGATACGCAGTATCTT. Residues: CASSPRTSGVTDTQYL.

This clonotype was recorded a few times. This chain connects TRBV7-8 to TRBJ2-2; TRBD2 is a possible D gene (5 bases). Trimming removed 4 bases at V and 1 base at J, with 13 bases between. This CDR3 has 16 amino acids. Germline V gene data show CDR1 as SGHVS and CDR2 as FQNEAQ. The DNA of the CDR3 is TGTGCCAGCAGCTCACCGGACTTATTGAACACCGGGGAGCTGTTTTTT. It encodes CASSSPDLLNTGELFF.

The chain combines TRBV7-9 with TRBJ2-1; 8 nucleotides agree with TRBD1. V shed 4 bases and J 0 bases; nucleotides not matched to a gene: 11. The CDR3 covers 18 residues. Germline values: CDR1 SEHNR, CDR2 FQNEAQ (reference sequence). Here the CDR3 reads CASSSTGAPSSSYNEQFF. The CDR3 coding sequence is TGTGCCAGCAGCTCGACAGGGGCTCCCAGCAGCTCCTACAATGAGCAGTTCTTC.

The table lists this clonotype with a few counts. The rearrangement joins TRBV27 to TRBJ2-5; 7 bases map to TRBD1. CDR3 size: 13 residues. Losses at the gene ends were 5 bases for V and 2 bases for J; bases not matched to a gene: 2. The V gene's germline CDR1 is MNHEY and CDR2 SMNVEV (reference sequence). The CDR3 loop reads CASSRQGQETQYF. The CDR3 DNA sequence: TGTGCCAGCAGTCGACAGGGACAAGAGACCCAGTACTTC.

V and J are TRBV30 and TRBJ1-2; D perhaps matches TRBD1 (5 bases). V was trimmed by 0 bases and J by 7 bases, leaving 9 bases between them. CDR1 and CDR2 from the germline V gene are GTSNPN and SVGIG (reference sequence). The CDR3 has 12 residues. The CDR3, as DNA: TGTGCCTGGAGTGTCAGGGTTCCTGGCTACACCTTC. Translated, it gives CAWSVRVPGYTF.

This clonotype has more than one count but fewer than ten. V and J are TRBV29-1 and TRBJ2-5, with D perhaps matching TRBD2 (6 bases). Trimming removed 2 bases at V and 4 bases at J, with 20 bases between. CDR1 is SQVTM, CDR2 ANQGSEA, per germline. CDR3 length equals 16 residues. DNA for the CDR3: TGCAGCGTTGAACTATACCCCCCGGCGGGACCAGAGACCCAGTACTTC. Protein product: CSVELYPPAGPETQYF. Together with reference TRBV29-1 and TRBJ2-5, the CDR3 gives the full variable domain: SAVISQKPSRDICQRGTSLTIQCQVDSQVTMMFWYRQQPGQSLTLIATANQGSEATYESGFVIDKFPISRPNLTFSTLTVSNMSPEDSSIYLCSVELYPPAGPETQYFGPGTRLLVL.

The chain has TRBV29-1 and TRBJ2-1; D tentatively fits TRBD1 or TRBD2 (5 bases each). The CDR3 contains 17 residues. The germline CDR1 and CDR2 sequences are SQVTM and ANQGSEA. V was cut by 1 base and J by 0 bases, with 16 bases left in between. This CDR3 reads CSVEGSDSGSSYNEQFF. CDR3 nucleotides: TGCAGCGTTGAAGGAAGCGACAGCGGAAGCTCCTACAATGAGCAGTTCTTC.

This clonotype was recorded at least ten times. V and J are TRBV12-3 or TRBV12-4 and TRBJ2-1; D gene unclear. V lost 4 bases and J lost 0, with 7 bases in between. This CDR3 region has 14 residues. The CDR3 nucleotides read TGTGCCAGCAGTTGGGATAGCTCCTACAATGAGCAGTTCTTC. Residues: CASSWDSSYNEQFF.

This clonotype was counted ten times or more. V gene TRBV5-1 combines with J gene TRBJ2-3; D unresolved. The CDR3 covers 15 residues. Per the germline V gene, CDR1 is SGHRS and CDR2 is YFSETQ. V shed 2 bases and J shed 0 bases, with 10 bases lying between them. This CDR3 reads CASSFRERSTDTQYF. CDR3 coding DNA: TGCGCCAGCAGCTTCCGTGAGCGAAGCACAGATACGCAGTATTTT.

This rearrangement joins TRBV6-6 to TRBJ2-1, with D uncertain. CDR1 MNHNY and CDR2 SVGAGI come from the germline V gene (reference sequence). The CDR3 runs 12 residues. Trimming removed 0 bases at V and 6 bases at J, with 3 bases between. The CDR3 DNA sequence: TGTGCCAGCAGTTACTCGATCAATGAGCAGTTCTTC. Translating gives CASSYSINEQFF.

This clonotype was detected only a few times. The chain employs TRBV5-1 and TRBJ1-4; no firm D call. Trimming pared 4 bases from V and 0 bases from J, leaving 10 bases between. Germline CDR1 reads SGHRS; CDR2 reads YFSETQ. The CDR3 extends over 15 amino acids. CDR3: CASSEMGATNEKLFF. The CDR3 nucleotides read TGCGCCAGCAGCGAAATGGGAGCAACTAATGAAAAACTGTTTTTT. Full variable domain (outside the CDR3, taken from reference TRBV5-1 and TRBJ1-4): KAGVTQTPRYLIKTRGQQVTLSCSPISGHRSVSWYQQTPGQGLQFLFEYFSETQRNKGNFPGRFSGRQFSNSRSEMNVSTLELGDSALYLCASSEMGATNEKLFFGSGTQLSVL.

The genes are TRBV6-5 and TRBJ2-2; tentatively, D is TRBD1 (8 bases). The ends were cut back, 7 bases at V and 4 bases at J, with 19 bases in the middle. This CDR3 region has 16 residues. The germline gives CDR1 MNHEY, CDR2 SVGAGI. The CDR3 is CASTQGVSGATGELFF. The CDR3 DNA reads as TGTGCCAGCACACAGGGGGTGAGCGGGGCCACCGGGGAGCTGTTTTTT.

This sequence joins TRBV12-3 or TRBV12-4 and TRBJ1-1; D is undetermined. Trimming removed 1 base from V and 0 bases from J, with 9 bases in between. This CDR3 is built from 15 residues. CDR3 sequence (DNA): TGTGCCAGCAGTTTAGTCTCACTGATGAACACTGAAGCTTTCTTT. Residues: CASSLVSLMNTEAFF.

Only a few counts were recorded for this clonotype. The chain employs TRBV4-1 and TRBJ1-2; D may be TRBD1 (5 bases). The CDR3 runs to 15 residues. Trimming took off 2 bases at V and 1 base at J, with 11 bases between the two ends. Germline assignment: CDR1 MGHRA and CDR2 YSYEKL. CDR3 sequence reads: CASSQQGHDNYGYTF. CDR3 DNA: TGCGCCAGCAGCCAACAGGGCCACGATAACTATGGCTACACCTTC.

This clonotype was seen only a few times. V gene TRBV9 combines with J gene TRBJ2-1, with a weak D call TRBD1 (5 bases). The CDR3 sequence is 16 residues long. Germline V gives CDR1 SGDLS, CDR2 YYNGEE. Trimming left V 0 bases short and J 1 base short, with 11 bases between. The CDR3, as DNA: TGTGCCAGCAGCGTAGCTTTAGACAGTTCCTACAATGAGCAGTTCTTC. Protein: CASSVALDSSYNEQFF.

CDR3 sequence: CASSFGTGGPYEQYF. CDR3 nucleotides: TGCGCCAGCAGCTTCGGGACAGGGGGCCCCTACGAGCAGTACTTC. This sequence joins TRBV5-1 and TRBJ2-7; 12 bases agree with TRBD1. The CDR3 is made up of 15 amino acids. In germline, CDR1 is SGHRS, CDR2 YFSETQ. V lost 2 bases to trimming and J lost 2 bases; unmatched junction nucleotides: 2.

This clonotype has just a few counts. This chain's CDR3 is CASSLKGSEQFF. CDR3 DNA sequence: TGTGCCAGCAGCCTCAAGGGATCTGAGCAGTTCTTC. The V and J genes are TRBV11-2 and TRBJ2-1; no definite D call. Trimming took off 5 bases at V and 9 bases at J, with 11 bases between the two ends. The CDR3 extends over 12 amino acids. Germline loops: CDR1 SGHAT, CDR2 FQNNGV.

This clonotype was picked up many times. The chain employs TRBV7-9 and TRBJ2-1; 8 positions agree with TRBD2. This CDR3 spans 13 amino acids. Germline V gene lookup returns CDR1 SEHNR and CDR2 FQNEAQ (reference sequence). V dropped 4 bases and J dropped 8; count of bases not matched to a gene: 4. CDR3 nucleotides: TGTGCCAGCAGCTCCGACGGGGGGGATGAGCAGTTCTTC. Translated, it gives CASSSDGGDEQFF.

V and J are TRBV5-1 and TRBJ2-3, with D perhaps TRBD1 or TRBD2 (6 bases each). This CDR3 has 16 amino acids. The V gene's germline CDR1 is SGHRS and CDR2 YFSETQ. Trimming took 4 bases from V and 6 from J, leaving 21 bases between them. This chain's CDR3 is CASSRDTGAYGDTQYF. In nucleotides, the CDR3 is TGCGCCAGCAGCCGCGACACGGGGGCTTACGGGGATACGCAGTATTTT.

The J gene is TRBJ2-7, the V gene TRBV27, with D possibly being TRBD2 (6 bases). The germline gives CDR1 MNHEY, CDR2 SMNVEV (reference sequence). Trimming took off 1 base at V and 4 bases at J, with 14 bases between the two ends. This CDR3 has 15 amino acids. CDR3 in amino acids: CASSLYWGDGYEQYF. CDR3 sequence (DNA): TGTGCCAGCAGTTTATACTGGGGGGACGGGTACGAGCAGTACTTC.

V is TRBV13 and J is TRBJ2-5, with D tentatively TRBD2 (5 bases). CDR3 length: 15 residues. The V gene lost 1 base and the J gene lost 2 bases, with 11 bases spanning the gap. Germline-derived CDR1 and CDR2 are PRHDT and FYEKMQ (reference sequence). In DNA form, the CDR3 reads TGTGCCAGCAGCTTAGTATTCGGGAAACAAGAGACCCAGTACTTC. This gives the protein CASSLVFGKQETQYF.

This clonotype was counted between two and nine times. This rearrangement joins TRBV20-1 to TRBJ1-2; 7 bases agree with TRBD1. CDR3 length: 15 residues. Germline lookup yields CDR1 DFQATT and CDR2 SNEGSKA (reference sequence). With V trimmed by 0 bases and J by 2 bases, 6 bases remained unmatched. CDR3 DNA: TGCAGTGCTAGAGATTCGGAGGGGGCAAACTATGGCTACACCTTC. Encoded protein: CSARDSEGANYGYTF.